Shown below are 18 T cell receptor beta chains from a single sample sequenced in a study of blood T cell repertoires in COVID-19. Some clones are missing from TCRdb's copy, which holds only in-frame ones; the method was immunoSEQ multiplex PCR. The sample carries about 140,000 clones, roughly 80% recorded once. Sequencing was performed on peripheral blood. All receptors derive from a human donor in a cohort sampled during active COVID-19.

The V and J genes are TRBV10-3 and TRBJ2-5, with 7 nucleotides matching TRBD2. CDR1 and CDR2 (germline): ENHRY, SYGVKD. V gave up 7 bases and J gave up 0 bases; unmatched junction bases: 5. The CDR3 runs to 14 residues. DNA of the CDR3: TGTGCCATCAACGGGGGGTTATACCAAGAGACCCAGTACTTC. Its protein is CAINGGLYQETQYF.

CDR3 sequence (DNA): TGTGCCAGCAGTTACTCGAGTAATTCGGGACAGGGGGCGTACGAGCAGTACTTC. This gives the protein CASSYSSNSGQGAYEQYF. V is TRBV6-2 or TRBV6-3 and J is TRBJ2-7; 12 bases match TRBD1. The CDR3 is 18 residues long. Losses at the gene ends were 0 bases for V and 4 bases for J; bases not matched to a gene: 10. CDR1 is MNHEY and CDR2 is SVGEGT in the germline V gene.

The chain combines TRBV3-1 (or the pseudogene TRBV3-2) with TRBJ2-1; 8 nucleotides agree with TRBD2. In germline, CDR1 is LGHDT, CDR2 YNNKEL (reference sequence). V lost 0 bases and J lost 4; bases outside the gene matches: 5. The CDR3 is made up of 16 amino acids. CDR3 sequence (DNA): TGTGCCAGCAGCCAAGATACCGGGGGGGCATACAATGAGCAGTTCTTC. Translating gives CASSQDTGGAYNEQFF.

V and J are TRBV2 and TRBJ1-5; D uncertain. The CDR3 spans 15 residues. From germline, CDR1 is SNHLY and CDR2 FYNNEI. V shed 7 bases and J shed 0 bases, with 13 bases lying between them. The CDR3 is CASTLGSLSNQPQHF. As DNA, the CDR3 is TGTGCCAGCACTCTCGGTTCCCTTAGCAATCAGCCCCAGCATTTT.

V and J are TRBV9 and TRBJ2-1; 12 bases line up with TRBD1. This CDR3 has 16 amino acids. The ends lost 0 bases at V and 8 bases at J; junction bases unmatched: 6. Germline V CDR1 and CDR2: SGDLS, YYNGEE. The CDR3 here is CASSVGGTGGLYEQFF. CDR3 coding DNA: TGTGCCAGCAGCGTAGGCGGGACAGGGGGCCTATATGAGCAGTTCTTC.

The genes are TRBV5-5 and TRBJ1-1; unclear D gene. The CDR3 is made up of 14 amino acids. V was shortened by 2 bases and J by 0 bases, with 8 bases between the two germline ends. The germline V gene encodes CDR1 SGHKS and CDR2 YYEKEE (reference sequence). The CDR3 DNA reads TGTGCCAGCAGCTTCGCCGGGATGAACACTGAAGCTTTCTTT. This translates into CASSFAGMNTEAFF.

This rearrangement joins TRBV15 to TRBJ1-3; D is perhaps TRBD1 (5 bases). The CDR3 is 14 amino acids. Germline CDR1 LNHNV, CDR2 YYDKDF (reference sequence). V was clipped by 5 bases and J by 3 bases, with 11 bases between them. The CDR3 sequence: CATSVQGVGNTIYF. The CDR3 DNA is TGTGCCACCAGCGTCCAGGGTGTTGGAAACACCATATATTTT.

This chain uses TRBV6-2 or TRBV6-3 with TRBJ1-6; D is unresolved. Between the trimmed V and J ends, which lost 6 bases and 7 bases, there was a span of 10 bases. Germline loops: CDR1 MNHEY, CDR2 SVGEGT. The length of the CDR3 is 13 residues. The CDR3 DNA is TGTGCCAGCAGCCCCGCTGGCAATTCACCCCTCCACTTT. Translated, it gives CASSPAGNSPLHF.

This chain joins TRBV6-7 and TRBJ2-2; possibly TRBD1 for D (6 bases). TRBV6-7 is labeled an ORF, and its function is uncertain. V lost 6 bases to trimming and J lost 8 bases, with 10 bases between them. The CDR3 loop spans 12 amino acids. This CDR3 is CASRGARGELFF. The CDR3 DNA reads as TGTGCCAGCAGGGGGGCCCGGGGGGAGCTGTTTTTT.

The chain carries TRBV29-1 and TRBJ1-1, with TRBD1 identical over 7 bases. The CDR3 is 13 residues long. After removal of 8 bases from V and 1 base from J, the junction contained 7 bases not matched to a gene. Germline V CDR1 and CDR2: SQVTM, ANQGSEA. CDR3 sequence (DNA): TGCAGCTCTTGGGACAGCCAGAACACTGAAGCTTTCTTT. Translated, it gives CSSWDSQNTEAFF.

The rearrangement uses TRBV9 and TRBJ2-1; TRBD2 might be the D (6 bases). The germline V gene has CDR1 SGDLS and CDR2 YYNGEE. This CDR3 has 17 residues. Trimming took 1 base from V and 0 from J, leaving 14 bases between them. CDR3 DNA sequence: TGTGCCAGCAGCGTACTACCCGGGGGAAGCTCCTACAATGAGCAGTTCTTC. Translated, it gives CASSVLPGGSSYNEQFF.

The V gene is TRBV7-3, the J gene TRBJ2-5; D might be TRBD2 (5 bases). The V end was cut by 5 bases, the J end by 5 bases, with 12 bases between. The CDR3 has 13 residues. The germline CDR1 and CDR2 sequences are SGHTA and FQGTGA. Written as DNA, the CDR3 is TGTGCCAGCAGCCGAGGGATGGGGGAGACCCAGTACTTC. Its translation is CASSRGMGETQYF.

This clone is a singleton in its sample. The chain recombines TRBV10-3 with TRBJ1-1, with 9 positions matching TRBD1. In germline, CDR1 is ENHRY, CDR2 SYGVKD. Trimming removed 7 bases from V and 6 bases from J; junction bases left unmatched: 12. The CDR3 runs 15 residues. CDR3 sequence: CAIKVQGAKSAEAFF. The CDR3 DNA follows: TGTGCCATCAAAGTACAGGGGGCGAAATCTGCTGAAGCTTTCTTT.

The gene calls are TRBV11-2 and TRBJ2-7; 7 nucleotides agree with TRBD2. This CDR3 is built from 19 residues. Trimming at V came to 1 base and at J to 3 bases, leaving 18 bases not matched to a gene. Germline assignment: CDR1 SGHAT and CDR2 FQNNGV. CDR3 amino acids: CASSLAGGGQSAKFYEQYF. DNA of the CDR3: TGTGCCAGCAGCTTAGCGGGGGGAGGACAATCCGCCAAATTCTACGAGCAGTACTTC.

CDR3 DNA sequence: TGTGCCAGCAGCGAGGGGACAGGGGCGAATTCACCCCTCCACTTT. Its protein is CASSEGTGANSPLHF. The chain recombines TRBV7-9 with TRBJ1-6; 10 nucleotides line up with TRBD1. Losses at the gene ends were 5 bases for V and 7 bases for J; bases not matched to a gene: 5. CDR1 is SEHNR and CDR2 is FQNEAQ in the germline V gene (reference sequence). The CDR3 is 15 amino acids.

The chain joins TRBV2 to TRBJ2-5; 8 positions agree with TRBD2. Per the germline V gene, CDR1 is SNHLY and CDR2 is FYNNEI. CDR3 length: 16 amino acids. Unmatched junction bases numbered 6, after V lost 2 bases and J lost 1 base. This CDR3 reads CASSENRLAGQETQYF. CDR3 sequence (DNA): TGTGCCAGCAGTGAAAATCGCCTAGCGGGCCAAGAGACCCAGTACTTC.

The V call is TRBV27, the J call TRBJ1-6; D is undetermined. The germline V gene encodes CDR1 MNHEY and CDR2 SMNVEV (reference sequence). Deletions cut 6 bases from V and 5 bases from J, with 11 bases between. The CDR3 consists of 14 residues. The DNA for the CDR3 is TGTGCCAGCAGAAGTGACTCGAATAATTCACCCCTCCACTTT. It translates to CASRSDSNNSPLHF.

The chain couples TRBV28 to TRBJ2-1; 9 positions match TRBD2. The J segment lost 2 bases and the V segment lost 6 bases, leaving 5 bases of the junction unmatched. There are 15 residues in the CDR3. In germline, CDR1 is MDHEN, CDR2 SYDVKM. CDR3 in DNA: TGTGCCAGCAGCCCTAGCGGGGAGCCCTACAATGAGCAGTTCTTC. Translated, it gives CASSPSGEPYNEQFF. The entire variable domain, with the rest obtained from reference TRBV28 and TRBJ2-1, is as follows: DVKVTQSSRYLVKRTGEKVFLECVQDMDHENMFWYRQDPGLGLRLIYFSYDVKMKEKGDIPEGYSVSREKKERFSLILESASTNQTSMYLCASSPSGEPYNEQFFGPGTRLTVL.